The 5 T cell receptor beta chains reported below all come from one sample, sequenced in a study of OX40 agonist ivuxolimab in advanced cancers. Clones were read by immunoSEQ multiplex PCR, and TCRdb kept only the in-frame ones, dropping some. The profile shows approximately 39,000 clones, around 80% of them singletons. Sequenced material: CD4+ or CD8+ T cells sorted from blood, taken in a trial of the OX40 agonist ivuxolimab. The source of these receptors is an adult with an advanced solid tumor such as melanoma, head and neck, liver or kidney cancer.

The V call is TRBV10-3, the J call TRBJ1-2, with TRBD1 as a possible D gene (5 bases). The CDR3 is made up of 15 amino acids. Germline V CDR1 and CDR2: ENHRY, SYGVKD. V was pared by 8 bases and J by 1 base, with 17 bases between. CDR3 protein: CAIPLEGGHNYGYTF. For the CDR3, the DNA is TGTGCCATCCCTTTGGAAGGCGGACATAACTATGGCTACACCTTC.

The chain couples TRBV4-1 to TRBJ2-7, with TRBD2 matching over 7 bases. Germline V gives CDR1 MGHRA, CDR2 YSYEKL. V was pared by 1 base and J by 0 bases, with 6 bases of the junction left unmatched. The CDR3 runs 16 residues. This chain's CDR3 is CASSQAGTGGSYEQYF. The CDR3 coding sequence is TGCGCCAGCAGCCAAGCAGGGACGGGGGGCTCCTACGAGCAGTACTTC.

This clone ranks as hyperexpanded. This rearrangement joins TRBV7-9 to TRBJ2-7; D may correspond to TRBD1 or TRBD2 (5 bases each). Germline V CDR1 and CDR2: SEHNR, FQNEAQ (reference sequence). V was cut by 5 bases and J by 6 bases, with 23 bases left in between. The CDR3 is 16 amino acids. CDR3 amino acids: CASSDQGVGVLSEQYF. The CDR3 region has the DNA TGTGCCAGCAGCGACCAGGGAGTGGGAGTCTTGAGCGAGCAGTACTTC.

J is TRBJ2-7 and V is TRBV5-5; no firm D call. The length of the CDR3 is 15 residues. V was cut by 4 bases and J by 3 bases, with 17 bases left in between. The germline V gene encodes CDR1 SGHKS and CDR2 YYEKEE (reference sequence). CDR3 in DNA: TGTGCCAGCAGCATCGGACCCCTACCCCTCTACGAGCAGTACTTC. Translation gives CASSIGPLPLYEQYF.

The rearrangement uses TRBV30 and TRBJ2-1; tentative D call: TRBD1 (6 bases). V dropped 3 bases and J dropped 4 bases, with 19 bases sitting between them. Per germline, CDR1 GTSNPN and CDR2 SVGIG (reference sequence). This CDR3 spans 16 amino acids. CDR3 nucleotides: TGTGCCTGGAGCCTACTACCCGGGACAAAATACAATGAGCAGTTCTTC. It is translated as CAWSLLPGTKYNEQFF.